The 27 T cell receptor beta chains presented below share a single source sample, sequenced in a study of T-cell memory formation after mild COVID-19. MiXCR was run by TCRdb on the 5' RACE reads, yielding one entry per CDR3 protein. The table shows approximately 300,000 distinct CDR3 sequences, with approximately 15% occurring only once. Material for sequencing was PBMCs or a T cell subset sorted from them (not recorded which). These receptors came from a man between 18 and 29 years old who had mild COVID-19 (a few samples of this study predate the infection). Cell type and time point are not known.

The genes are TRBV7-7 and TRBJ2-3, with TRBD2 matching 9 bases. The CDR3 covers 13 residues. The germline V gene encodes CDR1 SSHAT and CDR2 FNYEAQ (reference sequence). Trimming removed 10 bases from V and 5 bases from J; junction bases left unmatched: 7. The CDR3 protein is CATSPRGGDTQYF. DNA of the CDR3: TGTGCCACTAGCCCGCGGGGGGGAGATACGCAGTATTTT.

The chain employs TRBV28 and TRBJ2-5; 7 positions match TRBD1. The CDR3 consists of 14 residues. The germline CDR1 and CDR2 sequences are MDHEN and SYDVKM. V shed 6 bases and J 0 bases; nucleotides not matched to a gene: 4. The CDR3 coding sequence is TGTGCCAGCAGCCCGGGACAGCACCAAGAGACCCAGTACTTC. It yields the protein CASSPGQHQETQYF.

This clonotype was seen a few times. The chain combines TRBV3-1 with TRBJ1-1; TRBD1 matches 8 bases. Germline V lookup: CDR1 LGHDT, CDR2 YNNKEL (reference sequence). The CDR3 has 14 residues. V shed 5 bases, J shed 3 bases, and the junction held 5 bases outside the gene matches. CDR3 region: CASSTRTGYTEAFF. CDR3 sequence (DNA): TGTGCCAGCAGCACTCGGACAGGGTACACTGAAGCTTTCTTT.

V usage is TRBV7-2 and J usage is TRBJ2-7; no firm D call. The CDR3 loop spans 12 amino acids. Trimming pared 4 bases from V and 2 bases from J, leaving 6 bases between. CDR1 is SGHTA and CDR2 is FQGNSA in the germline V gene. The DNA for the CDR3 is TGTGCCAGCAGCTCTGGGACCTACGAGCAGTACGTC. This gives the protein CASSSGTYEQYV.

This clonotype has only a few counts. The chain links TRBV18 to TRBJ2-7; 11 nucleotides line up with TRBD1. V was clipped by 2 bases and J by 4 bases; unmatched bases: 7. Per germline, CDR1 KGHSH and CDR2 LQKENI. The CDR3 is 16 amino acids. CDR3 protein: CASSPLGQGATYEQYF. As DNA, the CDR3 is TGTGCCAGCTCACCATTAGGACAGGGGGCAACGTACGAGCAGTACTTC.

This rearrangement joins TRBV7-6 to TRBJ2-1; 12 nucleotides agree with TRBD1. CDR1 and CDR2 (germline): SGHVS, FNYEAQ. This CDR3 region has 13 residues. After removal of 8 bases from V and 9 bases from J, the junction contained 5 bases not matched to a gene. CDR3 DNA sequence: TGTGCCAGCTGGGACAGGGGGCGTGGTGAGCAGTTCTTC. Its protein is CASWDRGRGEQFF. Filled out from reference TRBV7-6 and TRBJ2-1, the complete variable domain reads GAGVSQSPRYKVTKRGQDVALRCDPISGHVSLYWYRQALGQGPEFLTYFNYEAQQDKSGLPNDRFSAERPEGSISTLTIQRTEQRDSAMYRCASWDRGRGEQFFGPGTRLTVL.

This clonotype occurred many times. This chain links TRBV2 with TRBJ2-1; possible D gene TRBD2, 5 bases. There are 13 residues in the CDR3. Trimming took off 8 bases at V and 1 base at J, with 9 bases between the two ends. Germline V gene sequence: CDR1 SNHLY, CDR2 FYNNEI. The CDR3 spells CASSGDSYNEQFF. DNA for the CDR3: TGTGCCAGCTCCGGGGATTCCTACAATGAGCAGTTCTTC.

This clonotype was seen more than once but under ten times. The CDR3 region is CASGLGTGVMEAFF. In DNA form, the CDR3 reads TGTGCTAGTGGTTTGGGGACAGGGGTTATGGAAGCTTTCTTT. V and J are TRBV12-5 and TRBJ1-1; TRBD1 aligns across 9 bases. V lost 1 base to trimming and J lost 8 bases; unmatched junction nucleotides: 5. From germline, CDR1 is LGHNT and CDR2 FRNRAP. This CDR3 is 14 amino acids long.

The chain uses TRBV5-1 and TRBJ2-6; D possibly corresponds to TRBD1 (5 bases). V lost 6 bases and J lost 2, with 9 bases in between. The CDR3 has 14 residues. The germline V gene encodes CDR1 SGHRS and CDR2 YFSETQ. CDR3 DNA sequence: TGCGCCAGCAACCAGGGTCCTGGGGCCAACGTCCTGACTTTC. Protein sequence: CASNQGPGANVLTF.

The chain recombines TRBV10-3 with TRBJ2-5; D possibly corresponds to TRBD2 (6 bases). The CDR3 length is 13 residues. Germline assignment: CDR1 ENHRY and CDR2 SYGVKD. V was cut by 11 bases and J by 4 bases, with 17 bases left in between. CDR3 in amino acids: CAAAPTGVETQYF. CDR3 bases: TGTGCCGCCGCGCCTACGGGGGTAGAGACCCAGTACTTC.

The chain employs TRBV29-1 and TRBJ2-2; D gene uncertain. The V and J ends lost 2 bases and 2 bases respectively, with 9 bases between them. Germline CDR1 and CDR2: SQVTM and ANQGSEA. This CDR3 is 14 amino acids long. The CDR3 nucleotides are TGCAGCGTTGAACGGCAGTTTAACACCGGGGAGCTGTTTTTT. It encodes CSVERQFNTGELFF.

J is TRBJ2-3 and V is TRBV4-3; no firm D call. This CDR3 comprises 15 residues. Germline V gene lookup returns CDR1 LGHNA and CDR2 YSLEER. V lost 3 bases and J lost 0, with 10 bases in between. CDR3 amino acids: CASSQGVLSTDTQYF. Here the CDR3 DNA reads TGCGCCAGCAGCCAGGGTGTACTTAGCACAGATACGCAGTATTTT.

This sequence joins TRBV4-2 and TRBJ2-1, with D unclear. V was pared by 0 bases and J by 13 bases, with 16 bases between. The CDR3 has 14 residues. CDR1 is LGHNA and CDR2 is YNFKEQ in the germline V gene. This chain's CDR3 is CASSQDLGPTAQFF. Written as DNA, the CDR3 is TGTGCCAGCAGCCAAGATCTCGGCCCAACGGCCCAGTTCTTC.

The rearrangement uses TRBV10-3 and TRBJ1-6, with 9 nucleotides matching TRBD1. CDR3 length: 14 residues. The V gene's germline CDR1 is ENHRY and CDR2 SYGVKD. Unmatched junction bases numbered 6, after V lost 5 bases and J lost 10 bases. This CDR3 reads CAISPGTGNSPLHF. DNA of the CDR3: TGTGCCATCAGTCCCGGGACAGGGAACTCACCCCTCCACTTT.

Ten or more counts support this clonotype. The chain employs TRBV18 and TRBJ2-7; 7 nucleotides match TRBD1. Germline V gene lookup returns CDR1 KGHSH and CDR2 LQKENI. CDR3 length equals 16 residues. V was pared by 3 bases and J by 4 bases, with 12 bases of the junction left unmatched. The CDR3 DNA reads TGTGCCAGCTCACCCGCCGGAACAGGGGCCTTGTACGAGCAGTACGTC. Its translation is CASSPAGTGALYEQYV.

In its sample, this clonotype was seen a few times. The rearrangement uses TRBV20-1 and TRBJ2-4; 7 nucleotides agree with TRBD1. Germline CDR1 is DFQATT and CDR2 is SNEGSKA (reference sequence). The ends lost 1 base at V and 8 bases at J; junction bases unmatched: 5. The CDR3 sequence is 13 residues long. The CDR3 is CSARVGGVDIQYF. The CDR3, as DNA: TGCAGTGCTAGAGTAGGGGGCGTGGACATTCAGTACTTC.

DNA of the CDR3: TGTGCCAGCAGCTTAGCCAGGTATAAGACAACCGAAGCTTTCTTT. It codes for CASSLARYKTTEAFF. The J gene is TRBJ1-1, the V gene TRBV7-8; no firm D call. CDR3 length: 15 amino acids. Germline lookup yields CDR1 SGHVS and CDR2 FQNEAQ. V was clipped by 0 bases and J by 8 bases, with 16 bases between them.

This clonotype was counted only a few times. V is TRBV11-2 and J is TRBJ2-7; 9 positions match TRBD1. CDR1 and CDR2 (germline): SGHAT, FQNNGV. V shed 5 bases and J 3 bases; nucleotides not matched to a gene: 8. The CDR3 consists of 15 residues. The DNA for the CDR3 is TGTGCCAGCAGCGCCGGACAGGGGTGGAACTACGAGCAGTACGTC. Protein: CASSAGQGWNYEQYV.

The V and J genes are TRBV3-1 and TRBJ2-5; 8 positions match TRBD2. J gave up 4 bases and V 1 base, and 5 bases lay outside the gene matches. The CDR3 loop spans 15 amino acids. Per germline, CDR1 LGHDT and CDR2 YNNKEL (reference sequence). The CDR3 loop is CASSQVREGGETQYF. The CDR3 bases are TGTGCCAGCAGCCAAGTTCGGGAGGGGGGAGAGACCCAGTACTTC.

There are many counts of this clonotype. V is TRBV5-1 and J is TRBJ2-1; the match to TRBD1 covers 8 bases. The CDR3 is 14 residues long. J lost 6 bases, V lost 3 bases, and 5 bases had no gene match. Germline V gene sequence: CDR1 SGHRS, CDR2 YFSETQ. This CDR3 reads CASSWGQARNEQFF. The CDR3 region has the DNA TGCGCCAGCAGCTGGGGACAGGCTCGCAATGAGCAGTTCTTC.

This clonotype has a handful of counts. At one end the junction does not follow the germline gene, possibly because of a read error. This chain joins TRBV28 and TRBJ1-2; D unresolved. This CDR3 is 12 amino acids long. Germline CDR1 and CDR2: MDHEN and SYDVKM. The CDR3 sequence: CASSREGRGSPF. The CDR3 DNA is TGTGCCAGCAGCCGAGAAGGCCGAGGATCCCCCTTC.

The chain is built from TRBV12-3 or TRBV12-4 and TRBJ2-1; 7 nucleotides line up with TRBD1. V lost 6 bases to trimming and J lost 6 bases; unmatched junction nucleotides: 8. The CDR3 consists of 14 residues. CDR3 bases: TGTGCCAGCAGGGCGACAGGGATGGCCAATGAGCAGTTCTTC. Translation gives CASRATGMANEQFF.

This clonotype was detected a few times. The chain recombines TRBV2 with TRBJ2-5; possible D gene TRBD2, 6 bases. Germline loops: CDR1 SNHLY, CDR2 FYNNEI. The CDR3 is made up of 14 amino acids. V shed 9 bases and J shed 4 bases, with 18 bases lying between them. Here the CDR3 DNA reads TGTGCCAGTTATAGCGTGGGAGGCGGAGAGACCCAGTACTTC. Its protein is CASYSVGGGETQYF.

The V gene is TRBV12-3 or TRBV12-4, the J gene TRBJ1-5; TRBD1 agrees at 10 bases. This CDR3 region has 15 residues. Trimming at V came to 1 base and at J to 9 bases, leaving 6 bases not matched to a gene. For the CDR3, the DNA is TGTGCCAGCAGTTTAGGAGACAGGGGGCATCGGCCCCAGCATTTT. It is translated as CASSLGDRGHRPQHF.

This clonotype was observed many times. The rearrangement links TRBV18 to TRBJ2-7; 9 nucleotides align to TRBD2. With V trimmed by 3 bases and J by 1 base, 7 bases remained unmatched. Germline CDR1 KGHSH, CDR2 LQKENI. CDR3 length equals 16 residues. CDR3 DNA sequence: TGTGCCAGCTCACCTAGCGGGGGCCCACAATCCTACGAGCAGTACTTC. Encoded protein: CASSPSGGPQSYEQYF.

This clonotype has just a few counts. This rearrangement joins TRBV6-1 to TRBJ2-7; possibly TRBD1 for D (5 bases). The CDR3 totals 12 residues. Trimming stripped 8 bases from V and 6 bases from J, with 14 bases between. Germline V gene sequence: CDR1 MNHNS, CDR2 SASEGT. The CDR3 DNA sequence: TGTGCCAGCGGCCGCCAGGGAACCGAGCAGTACTTC. It specifies CASGRQGTEQYF.

This clonotype was detected ten times or more. J is TRBJ1-2 and V is TRBV6-2 or TRBV6-3; 7 bases agree with TRBD1. This CDR3 is 18 amino acids long. Germline V gives CDR1 MNHEY, CDR2 SVGEGT. V dropped 0 bases and J dropped 2; count of bases not matched to a gene: 12. The CDR3 coding sequence is TGTGCCAGCAGTTACTCCGCAGGGGACAGTACACCGAACTATGGCTACACCTTC. It is translated as CASSYSAGDSTPNYGYTF.